Listed below are T cell receptor beta chains from one sample, sequenced in a study of shared clonotypes between healthy human individuals. The assay was immunoSEQ multiplex PCR, and TCRdb's table has in-frame clones only and misses some. The sample yields roughly 650,000 clones, roughly 97% seen once. Sequenced input: naive CD4+ T cells sorted from blood. These receptors were collected from a woman aged 25 to 45 in good health. Each CDR3 is given with its conserved first and last residue. D genes are given only for firm matches. Clone size, where shown, is once, few, many, or a class for clones that have expanded.

CDR3: CASRGLDQQFF
DNA: TGTGCCAGCAGAGGTTTAGACCAGCAGTTCTTC
D: NA
size: NA
V: TRBV11-2
J: TRBJ2-1

CDR3: CASSIEVPISSYNEQFF
DNA: TGTGCCAGTAGTATAGAAGTCCCTATAAGCTCCTACAATGAGCAGTTCTTC
D: NA
size: NA
V: TRBV19
J: TRBJ2-1

CDR3: CASSQDNRRPEAFF
DNA: TGCGCCAGCAGCCAAGATAACCGGCGGCCTGAAGCTTTCTTT
D: NA
size: NA
V: TRBV4-1
J: TRBJ1-1

CDR3: CASRYTFSGNTIYF
DNA: TGTGCCAGCAGGTACACGTTCTCTGGAAACACCATATATTTT
D: NA
size: once
V: TRBV6-1
J: TRBJ1-3

CDR3: CTSSQVERLNTEAFF
DNA: TGCACCAGCAGCCAAGTTGAACGGTTGAACACTGAAGCTTTCTTT
D: NA
size: NA
V: TRBV1
J: TRBJ1-1

CDR3: CASSFTENQPQHF
DNA: TGTGCCAGCAGCTTCACAGAAAATCAGCCCCAGCATTTT
D: NA
size: NA
V: TRBV7-9
J: TRBJ1-5

CDR3: CAISESKIRSGTDTQYF
DNA: TGTGCCATCAGTGAGTCGAAAATAAGGAGCGGCACAGATACGCAGTATTTT
D: NA
size: NA
V: TRBV10-3
J: TRBJ2-3

CDR3: CASRAGPMETQYF
DNA: TGTGCCAGCAGGGCCGGGCCTATGGAGACCCAGTACTTC
D: NA
size: NA
V: TRBV7-2
J: TRBJ2-5

CDR3: CASSLGASGMAYEQYF
DNA: TGTGCCAGCAGCTTAGGTGCTAGCGGGATGGCCTACGAGCAGTACTTC
D: TRBD2
size: NA
V: TRBV7-9
J: TRBJ2-7

CDR3: CASSPMDIKGAPGELFF
DNA: TGTGCCAGCTCACCAATGGACATTAAGGGGGCGCCCGGGGAGCTGTTTTTT
D: TRBD1
size: NA
V: TRBV18
J: TRBJ2-2

CDR3: CASSLGVNRAPYEQYF
DNA: TGTGCCAGCAGCTTAGGTGTGAACAGGGCACCCTACGAGCAGTACTTC
D: NA
size: NA
V: TRBV5-6
J: TRBJ2-7

CDR3: CASAPGPRTGELFF
DNA: TGTGCCAGTGCCCCGGGACCCAGAACCGGGGAGCTGTTTTTT
D: NA
size: NA
V: TRBV19
J: TRBJ2-2

CDR3: CASSLTYSQDSNYGYTF
DNA: TGTGCCAGCAGTTTAACCTATTCACAGGACAGCAACTATGGCTACACCTTC
D: NA
size: NA
V: TRBV28
J: TRBJ1-2

CDR3: CASSDQGGTQYF
DNA: TGTGCCAGCAGCGATCAGGGGGGTACGCAGTATTTT
D: NA
size: NA
V: TRBV5-4
J: TRBJ2-3

CDR3: CASSIGARPLGNEQFF
DNA: TGTGCCAGTAGTATTGGGGCCCGGCCGCTCGGCAATGAGCAGTTCTTC
D: NA
size: NA
V: TRBV19
J: TRBJ2-1

CDR3: CASSPLDRAGTDTQYF
DNA: TGTGCCAGCAGTCCCCTCGACAGGGCCGGCACAGATACGCAGTATTTT
D: TRBD1
size: NA
V: TRBV6-4
J: TRBJ2-3

CDR3: CASSYSARTGTNEQFF
DNA: TGTGCCAGCAGTTACTCCGCGCGGACAGGAACCAATGAGCAGTTCTTC
D: TRBD1
size: NA
V: TRBV6-5
J: TRBJ2-1

CDR3: CASSPSGGGYTF
DNA: TGTGCCAGCAGTCCCTCGGGTGGTGGCTACACCTTC
D: NA
size: once
V: TRBV11-2
J: TRBJ1-2

CDR3: CASSWRGDTEAFF
DNA: TGCGCCAGCAGCTGGCGGGGAGACACTGAAGCTTTCTTT
D: NA
size: NA
V: TRBV5-1
J: TRBJ1-1

CDR3: CASSSSPGTLSYEQYF
DNA: TGTGCCAGCAGTTCTTCACCCGGGACTCTTTCCTACGAGCAGTACTTC
D: NA
size: NA
V: TRBV28
J: TRBJ2-7

CDR3: CASSTQETQYF
DNA: TGTGCCAGCAGCACACAAGAGACCCAGTACTTC
D: NA
size: once
V: TRBV11-2
J: TRBJ2-5

CDR3: CASLRQGLGEKLFF
DNA: TGTGCCAGCTTAAGACAGGGACTCGGTGAAAAACTGTTTTTT
D: TRBD1
size: few
V: TRBV2
J: TRBJ1-4

CDR3: CASSSPGLWAPRAEYF
DNA: TGTGCCAGCAGTTCCCCAGGACTGTGGGCCCCACGGGCGGAGTACTTC
D: NA
size: NA
V: TRBV28
J: TRBJ2-7

CDR3: CASSFGGGGYEQYF
DNA: TGTGCCAGCAGTTTCGGTGGAGGGGGCTACGAGCAGTACTTC
D: NA
size: NA
V: TRBV27
J: TRBJ2-7

CDR3: CASQRDRGFGYTF
DNA: TGTGCCAGTCAACGGGACAGGGGCTTCGGCTACACCTTC
D: TRBD1
size: NA
V: TRBV19
J: TRBJ1-2

CDR3: CASSMALRGGRPYEQYF
DNA: TGTGCCAGTAGTATGGCCCTCCGGGGAGGGAGGCCCTACGAGCAGTACTTC
D: TRBD2
size: once
V: TRBV19
J: TRBJ2-7

CDR3: CASSRQGGPTDTQYF
DNA: TGTGCCAGCAGTCGACAGGGGGGTCCCACAGATACGCAGTATTTT
D: TRBD1
size: NA
V: TRBV28
J: TRBJ2-3

CDR3: CASSQRPGRKDEKLFF
DNA: TGCGCCAGCAGCCAACGCCCGGGACGGAAGGATGAAAAACTGTTTTTT
D: NA
size: NA
V: TRBV4-1
J: TRBJ1-4

CDR3: CASSRGTYTDTQYF
DNA: TGTGCCAGCAGCAGGGGGACTTACACAGATACGCAGTATTTT
D: NA
size: NA
V: TRBV7-2
J: TRBJ2-3

CDR3: CASRPEGQYNSPLHF
DNA: TGTGCCAGCAGGCCTGAGGGACAGTATAATTCACCCCTCCACTTT
D: TRBD1
size: NA
V: TRBV6-5
J: TRBJ1-6

CDR3: CAWRLAGDYEQYF
DNA: TGTGCCTGGCGACTAGCGGGAGATTACGAGCAGTACTTC
D: TRBD2
size: NA
V: TRBV30
J: TRBJ2-7

CDR3: CASLMGTGGNEQFF
DNA: TGTGCCAGCTTAATGGGGACAGGGGGAAATGAGCAGTTCTTC
D: TRBD1
size: NA
V: TRBV18
J: TRBJ2-1

CDR3: CASSLTSGRHNEQFF
DNA: TGTGCCAGCAGTTTGACTAGCGGGAGGCACAATGAGCAGTTCTTC
D: TRBD2
size: NA
V: TRBV28
J: TRBJ2-1

CDR3: CASSHTPQGASQEGDF
DNA: TGTGCCAGCAGCCACACACCACAGGGGGCATCTCAGGAGGGGGATTTT
D: TRBD1
size: NA
V: TRBV28
J: TRBJ2-3

CDR3: CASSQEGTGLAVDEQYF
DNA: TGTGCCAGCAGCCAAGAGGGGACGGGACTAGCGGTGGACGAGCAGTACTTC
D: TRBD2
size: NA
V: TRBV11-2
J: TRBJ2-7

CDR3: CASRGLAGGTSYNEQFF
DNA: TGTGCCAGTAGGGGACTAGCGGGAGGAACATCCTACAATGAGCAGTTCTTC
D: TRBD2
size: NA
V: TRBV19
J: TRBJ2-1

CDR3: CASSLATANYEQYF
DNA: TGCGCCAGCAGCTTGGCGACAGCGAATTACGAGCAGTACTTC
D: NA
size: once
V: TRBV5-1
J: TRBJ2-7

CDR3: CASTPGQGIYEQYF
DNA: TGTGCCAGCACTCCGGGACAGGGGATCTACGAGCAGTACTTC
D: TRBD1
size: NA
V: TRBV28
J: TRBJ2-7

CDR3: CASSPGTDQETQYF
DNA: TGCGCCAGCAGCCCGGGGACAGACCAAGAGACCCAGTACTTC
D: TRBD1
size: once
V: TRBV5-1
J: TRBJ2-5

CDR3: CASTPPGGYHEQYF
DNA: TGTGCCAGCACCCCTCCCGGGGGGTACCACGAGCAGTACTTC
D: TRBD2
size: NA
V: TRBV28
J: TRBJ2-7

CDR3: CASSQEFRDIEDRNQPQHF
DNA: TGCGCCAGCAGCCAAGAGTTCCGGGACATCGAGGATCGCAATCAGCCCCAGCATTTT
D: NA
size: NA
V: TRBV4-1
J: TRBJ1-5

CDR3: CASSLRLAGGLDEQFF
DNA: TGTGCCAGCAGTTTGAGGCTAGCGGGAGGGCTCGATGAGCAGTTCTTC
D: TRBD2
size: NA
V: TRBV28
J: TRBJ2-1

CDR3: CASSIAGVDTGELFF
DNA: TGTGCCAGCAGCATAGCGGGAGTGGACACCGGGGAGCTGTTTTTT
D: TRBD2
size: NA
V: TRBV7-7
J: TRBJ2-2

CDR3: CASSFSPTSGYEQYF
DNA: TGTGCCAGCAGTTTTTCCCCGACTAGCGGGTACGAGCAGTACTTC
D: TRBD2
size: NA
V: TRBV28
J: TRBJ2-7